The next 10 T cell receptor beta chains were all read from a single sample in a study of T cell changes during pregnancy in multiple sclerosis. The assay was immunoSEQ multiplex PCR, and TCRdb's table has in-frame clones only and misses some. The table lists about 43,000 clones, under 95% of them singletons. The specimen sequenced was PBMCs (not recorded whether the cells were cultured). The source of these receptors is a female donor with multiple sclerosis, enrolled in a pregnancy study.

The rearrangement joins TRBV25-1 to TRBJ1-2; TRBD1 agrees at 8 bases. Trimming at V came to 4 bases and at J to 2 bases, leaving 6 bases not matched to a gene. The germline CDR1 and CDR2 sequences are MGHDK and SYGVNS. CDR3 length: 15 amino acids. The CDR3 DNA follows: TGTGCCAGCAGTGCTCGGACAGGGCGGAACTATGGCTACACCTTC. Translation gives CASSARTGRNYGYTF.

This rearrangement joins TRBV5-1 to TRBJ2-1; no firm D call. Per germline, CDR1 SGHRS and CDR2 YFSETQ. The CDR3 spans 14 residues. Trimming cost V 4 bases and J 3 bases, with 11 bases left between them. The CDR3 loop is CASSRQPGYNEQFF. Written as DNA, the CDR3 is TGCGCCAGCAGCCGTCAGCCCGGCTACAATGAGCAGTTCTTC.

The chain's CDR3 is CASSEVVAGGDTQYF. DNA for the CDR3: TGTGCCAGCAGTGAAGTGGTAGCGGGGGGAGATACGCAGTATTTT. V gene TRBV6-1 combines with J gene TRBJ2-3, with 10 positions matching TRBD2. Germline CDR1 is MNHNS and CDR2 is SASEGT. J gave up 5 bases and V 1 base, and 3 bases lay outside the gene matches. The CDR3 has 15 amino acids.

This clone was found once. The chain has TRBV11-1 and TRBJ1-3; D may be TRBD1 (5 bases). Trimming cost V 3 bases and J 0 bases, with 9 bases left between them. CDR3 size: 15 residues. In germline, CDR1 is SGHAT, CDR2 FQDESV (reference sequence). The CDR3 coding sequence is TGTGCCAGCAGCTTCGAGGGGAGCTCTGGAAACACCATATATTTT. Translated: CASSFEGSSGNTIYF.

The chain employs TRBV30 and TRBJ2-5; maybe TRBD2 (5 bases). The CDR3 totals 17 residues. Per germline, CDR1 GTSNPN and CDR2 SVGIG (reference sequence). V lost 3 bases to trimming and J lost 0 bases, with 20 bases between them. CDR3 sequence: CAWRAPGVGGYQETQYF. The CDR3 DNA follows: TGTGCCTGGAGGGCCCCCGGGGTAGGAGGCTACCAAGAGACCCAGTACTTC.

The chain carries TRBV29-1 and TRBJ2-6; D call uncertain. This CDR3 is 13 amino acids long. Trimming took 4 bases from V and 0 from J, leaving 4 bases between them. The germline V gene has CDR1 SQVTM and CDR2 ANQGSEA. The CDR3 spells CSVAVSGANVLTF. CDR3 in DNA: TGCAGCGTTGCGGTCTCTGGGGCCAACGTCCTGACTTTC.

The J gene is TRBJ1-2, the V gene TRBV27; maybe TRBD1 (5 bases). This CDR3 spans 16 amino acids. Germline V lookup: CDR1 MNHEY, CDR2 SMNVEV (reference sequence). Trimming took 0 bases from V and 5 from J, leaving 16 bases between them. CDR3 coding DNA: TGTGCCAGCAGTTTATCGGCTGGGACTCGGGGGTATGGCTACACCTTC. This sequence encodes CASSLSAGTRGYGYTF.

The V call is TRBV7-3, the J call TRBJ2-2; no definite D call. Germline CDR1 reads SGHTA; CDR2 reads FQGTGA. V was trimmed by 1 base and J by 8 bases, leaving 5 bases between them. The CDR3 is 12 amino acids. This CDR3 is CASSLKRGELFF. The DNA for the CDR3 is TGTGCCAGCAGCTTAAAAAGGGGGGAGCTGTTTTTT.

This clone appeared a few times. The chain uses TRBV25-1 and TRBJ1-5; possibly TRBD1 for D (5 bases). Per germline, CDR1 MGHDK and CDR2 SYGVNS. Between the trimmed V and J ends, which lost 4 bases and 2 bases, there was a span of 6 bases. The CDR3 is made up of 13 amino acids. The CDR3 coding sequence is TGTGCCAGCAGTGGAGGGGGCAATCAGCCCCAGCATTTT. Protein: CASSGGGNQPQHF.

The rearrangement uses TRBV6-5 and TRBJ2-3; D not resolved. The CDR3 has 15 residues. The V end was cut by 5 bases, the J end by 0 bases, with 12 bases between. Looked up from germline, CDR1 is MNHEY and CDR2 is SVGAGI. The CDR3 nucleotides are TGTGCCAGCAGTCCTGCCTTGGGGAGCACAGATACGCAGTATTTT. Translated: CASSPALGSTDTQYF.